Listed below are T cell receptor beta chains from one sample, sequenced in a study of cytomegalovirus exposure and HLA in healthy donors. The data were produced by immunoSEQ multiplex PCR, yet TCRdb's version contains in-frame clones alone and is incomplete. The profile shows 55,000 to 85,000 clones, 55% to 70% of them singletons. Sequences were obtained from PBMCs. Source of these receptors: a woman aged 45-60 years in good health and CMV-seronegative. The CDR3 runs from the conserved cysteine through the conserved F or W. D genes are given only for firm matches. Clone size, where shown, is once, few, many, or a class for clones that have expanded.

V	D	J	size	DNA	CDR3
TRBV6-5	TRBD1	TRBJ2-5	NA	TGTGCCAGCAGCTCACCCAGGGGGCTGGAGACCCAGTACTTC	CASSSPRGLETQYF
TRBV28	NA	TRBJ2-5	few	TGTGCCAGCAGTTTTCTGGGGGCCGGGATTCGAGAGACCCAGTACTTC	CASSFLGAGIRETQYF
TRBV5-1	NA	TRBJ2-5	NA	TGCGCCAGCAGCCCGGACGTCTCGGACTTCCAAGAGACCCAGTACTTC	CASSPDVSDFQETQYF
TRBV10-3	TRBD1	TRBJ1-1	NA	TGTGCCATCAGGGGGACAGAGAACACTGAAGCTTTCTTT	CAIRGTENTEAFF
TRBV7-2	NA	TRBJ2-5	few	TGTGCCAGCAGCTTAGTCGCAGGATACAAAGAGACCCAGTACTTC	CASSLVAGYKETQYF
TRBV7-9	NA	TRBJ1-1	NA	TGTGCCAGCAGCTCGGGCACTGAAGCTTTCTTT	CASSSGTEAFF
TRBV9	NA	TRBJ2-1	NA	TGTGCCAGCAGCGTACGGAGCGGACCCTACAATGAGCAGTTCTTC	CASSVRSGPYNEQFF
TRBV7-8	NA	TRBJ1-2	NA	TGTGCCAGCAAGGTCGGGCAGGGCTATGGCTACACCTTC	CASKVGQGYGYTF
TRBV7-2	NA	TRBJ1-4	NA	TGTGCCAGCAGCCCGAGACCGATTGGCGGGGAAAAACTGTTTTTT	CASSPRPIGGEKLFF
TRBV6-1	TRBD1	TRBJ2-7	once	TGTGCCAGCAGCCGACAGGGTGGCGAGCAGTACTTC	CASSRQGGEQYF
TRBV28	NA	TRBJ2-1	NA	TGTGCCAGCAGCCGTGACTTAGGCTCCTACAATGAGCAGTTCTTC	CASSRDLGSYNEQFF
TRBV7-9	TRBD2	TRBJ2-3	NA	TGTGCCAGCAGCTTGAAACTAGCGTGGAAGGGGGATACGCAGTATTTT	CASSLKLAWKGDTQYF
TRBV27	NA	TRBJ2-3	few	TGTGCCAGCAGTTTATTGGGGCGGCGGACAGATACGCAGTATTTT	CASSLLGRRTDTQYF
TRBV19	TRBD1	TRBJ1-2	NA	TGTGCCAGTAGTAGGGACAGGGAAGTTCTTGGCTATGGCTACACCTTC	CASSRDREVLGYGYTF
TRBV10-1	NA	TRBJ2-2	NA	TGCGCCAGCAGCGGGAGAGTACCCGGGGAGCTGTTTTTT	CASSGRVPGELFF
TRBV19	TRBD2	TRBJ2-1	NA	TGTGCCAGTAGTCTCATCTCAGCGGGAGGGACCTACAATGAGCAGTTCTTC	CASSLISAGGTYNEQFF
TRBV19	NA	TRBJ1-2	NA	TGTGCCAGTAGTTCTACGGGGGTATCTAACTATGGCTACACCTTC	CASSSTGVSNYGYTF
TRBV7-2	TRBD2	TRBJ2-7	NA	TGTGCCAGCATCACTAGCGGGAGCTCCTACGAGCAGTACTTC	CASITSGSSYEQYF
TRBV5-6	NA	TRBJ2-3	NA	TGTGCCAGCAGCTTGGGGACTAGCACAGATACGCAGTATTTT	CASSLGTSTDTQYF
TRBV19	TRBD1	TRBJ1-2	NA	TGTGCCAGTAGTATAGGAAGGGCAGGGGGCAATGGCTACACCTTC	CASSIGRAGGNGYTF
TRBV4-3	TRBD2	TRBJ2-7	few	TGCGCCAGCAGCCCTCTAGCGGGAGACTCCTACGAGCAGTACTTC	CASSPLAGDSYEQYF
TRBV6-5	TRBD1	TRBJ1-1	NA	TGTGCCAGCAAACAAAAGGGGGCGCGCACTGAAGCTTTCTTT	CASKQKGARTEAFF
TRBV30	NA	TRBJ1-2	few	TGTGCCTCCGACGGACAGCGCTTCTATGGCTACACCTTC	CASDGQRFYGYTF
TRBV5-1	NA	TRBJ2-2	NA	TGCGCCAGCAGTTACCGGGACACCTCGAACACCGGGGAGCTGTTTTTT	CASSYRDTSNTGELFF
TRBV28	TRBD1	TRBJ2-7	NA	TGTGCCAGCAGGAACACAGGGACAGGGTCTTTCTTGCAGTACTTC	CASRNTGTGSFLQYF
TRBV5-1	NA	TRBJ2-3	once	TGCGCCAGCAGCTTAAGTTTAAGCGGGCGGAACGCGCCAGATACGCAGTATTTT	CASSLSLSGRNAPDTQYF
TRBV10-2	NA	TRBJ2-6	many	TGCGCCAGCAGTGATCCGGGGTCTGGGGCCAACGTCCTGACTTTC	CASSDPGSGANVLTF
TRBV2	TRBD2	TRBJ2-1	NA	TGTGCCAGGACTAGCGGGCAAAATGAGCAGTTCTTC	CARTSGQNEQFF
TRBV7-2	NA	TRBJ2-7	NA	TGTGCCAGCAGCTTAGCGCTTGCCAGGAAGCTTTCCTACGAGCAGTACTTC	CASSLALARKLSYEQYF
TRBV4-1	TRBD1	TRBJ1-5	NA	TGCGCCAGCAGCCAAGTGGGGACAGGGGGGAATCAGCCCCAGCATTTT	CASSQVGTGGNQPQHF
TRBV7-9	TRBD1	TRBJ1-1	NA	TGTGCCAGCAGCCATGCCGCCGGGACAGGGACTCCTGAAGCTTTCTTT	CASSHAAGTGTPEAFF
TRBV7-8	TRBD2	TRBJ2-3	NA	TGTGCCAGCAGCCAGAGGGGCCGGACTAGCGGGGGAAATATTGGGCAGTATTTT	CASSQRGRTSGGNIGQYF
TRBV6-5	TRBD1	TRBJ2-7	NA	TGTGCCAGCAGTTATACCGGGACAGGGGTATGGGAGCAGTACTTC	CASSYTGTGVWEQYF
TRBV28	NA	TRBJ1-3	few	TGTGCCAGCAGCCTGGGGGCAGCGGATTCTGGAAACACCATATATTTT	CASSLGAADSGNTIYF
TRBV5-6	TRBD1	TRBJ1-1	few	TGTGCCAGCAGCTTGGGGGGACAGCGCACTGAAGCTTTCTTT	CASSLGGQRTEAFF
TRBV21-1	NA	TRBJ1-4	NA	TGTGCCAGCAGCTTAGAGGTCAGAGTCCCGGGGGAACTGTTTTTT	CASSLEVRVPGELFF
TRBV7-9	NA	TRBJ1-4	NA	TGTGCCAGCAGCTTAGCGGTGCACGGGGTTGAGGAACTGTTTTTT	CASSLAVHGVEELFF
TRBV19	TRBD2	TRBJ2-7	NA	TGTGCCAGTAGCGGGACTAGCGGGACCTACGAGCAGTACTTC	CASSGTSGTYEQYF
TRBV15	NA	TRBJ2-3	NA	TGTGCCACCAGCCAGGTTGCCACAGATACGCAGTATTTT	CATSQVATDTQYF
TRBV19	NA	TRBJ1-5	NA	TGTGCCACCCAGGTGGGCAATCAGCCCCAGCATTTT	CATQVGNQPQHF
TRBV10-3	TRBD1	TRBJ1-5	NA	TGTGCCATCAGCAAAACGTTCAGCCGGACAGGGGCCAATAACAATCAGCCCCAGCATTTT	CAISKTFSRTGANNNQPQHF